Each of the 26 T cell receptor beta chains below was sequenced from the same sample in a study of identifying expanded T cells in peripheral blood. The table came from immunoSEQ multiplex PCR; TCRdb's copy has only in-frame clones and leaves some out. The sample lists some 93,000 clones, roughly 90% occurring once. The sample comprised blood. All receptors come from a person between 18 and 75 years old in good health.

The gene calls are TRBV6-5 and TRBJ1-1; 10 bases map to TRBD1. The CDR3 length is 13 residues. V shed 8 bases and J 4 bases; nucleotides not matched to a gene: 4. CDR1 and CDR2 from the germline V gene are MNHEY and SVGAGI. Written as DNA, the CDR3 is TGTGCCAGCGGACGGGACAGGGGCACTGAAGCTTTCTTT. This translates into CASGRDRGTEAFF.

The chain is built from TRBV7-2 and TRBJ2-1; TRBD2 agrees at 11 bases. With 6 bases clipped from V and 6 bases from J, the junction kept 4 bases outside the gene matches. Germline CDR1 SGHTA, CDR2 FQGNSA. This CDR3 has 14 residues. CDR3 in DNA: TGTGCCAGCAGACTTAGCGGGGGGGCCAATGAGCAGTTCTTC. Its translation is CASRLSGGANEQFF.

The J gene is TRBJ1-2, the V gene TRBV7-2; D ambiguous. Germline V gene sequence: CDR1 SGHTA, CDR2 FQGNSA. Trimming took 5 bases from V and 1 from J, leaving 8 bases between them. The CDR3 totals 13 residues. The CDR3 DNA reads TGTGCCAGCAGCGCAAAGGGTAACTATGGCTACACCTTC. It yields the protein CASSAKGNYGYTF.

The genes are TRBV7-3 and TRBJ1-1, with a tentative D call TRBD1 (5 bases). This CDR3 has 16 amino acids. V was clipped by 0 bases and J by 1 base, with 12 bases between them. Germline V lookup: CDR1 SGHTA, CDR2 FQGTGA. The CDR3: CASSLTPQGPNTEAFF. The CDR3 nucleotides read TGTGCCAGCAGCTTAACGCCCCAGGGACCGAACACTGAAGCTTTCTTT.

The chain uses TRBV5-4 and TRBJ1-2; no clear D. This CDR3 is 12 amino acids long. Germline CDR1 is SGHNT and CDR2 is YYREEE (reference sequence). Trimming cost V 6 bases and J 3 bases, with 9 bases left between them. CDR3 sequence (DNA): TGTGCCAGCAAGGGCGGGGACTATGGCTACACCTTC. Its translation is CASKGGDYGYTF.

The chain links TRBV27 to TRBJ2-7, with D perhaps TRBD2 (5 bases). CDR1 and CDR2 (germline): MNHEY, SMNVEV (reference sequence). This CDR3 spans 13 amino acids. Trimming took off 6 bases at V and 4 bases at J, with 13 bases between the two ends. Here the CDR3 reads CASSRSTRYEQYF. The DNA for the CDR3 is TGTGCCAGCAGCCGATCAACTAGGTACGAGCAGTACTTC.

The V and J genes are TRBV9 and TRBJ1-2; 8 positions match TRBD1. This CDR3 region has 14 residues. The germline gives CDR1 SGDLS, CDR2 YYNGEE. The V segment lost 0 bases and the J segment 3 bases; nucleotides outside the gene matches: 1. CDR3 coding DNA: TGTGCCAGCAGCGTAGGGACAGGGTACTATGGCTACACCTTC. It codes for CASSVGTGYYGYTF.

The chain recombines TRBV7-9 with TRBJ2-3, with a weak D call TRBD2 (6 bases). The V and J ends lost 1 base and 4 bases respectively, with 18 bases between them. The CDR3 covers 17 residues. Germline loops: CDR1 SEHNR, CDR2 FQNEAQ (reference sequence). The CDR3 sequence: CASSLGGGASSADTQYF. DNA of the CDR3: TGTGCCAGCAGCTTAGGGGGCGGGGCCAGCTCCGCAGATACGCAGTATTTT.

CDR3 in amino acids: CASSPGHGDYQPQHF. The CDR3 coding sequence is TGTGCCAGCTCCCCGGGACACGGTGACTATCAGCCCCAGCATTTT. The chain has TRBV9 and TRBJ1-5; D might be TRBD1 (6 bases). Germline V gives CDR1 SGDLS, CDR2 YYNGEE. Trimming took 7 bases from V and 5 from J, leaving 19 bases between them. There are 15 residues in the CDR3.

The chain has TRBV27 and TRBJ2-2; possible D gene TRBD1, 5 bases. With 5 bases removed from V and 4 bases from J, the gap between germline ends came to 17 bases. This CDR3 spans 16 amino acids. CDR1 MNHEY and CDR2 SMNVEV come from the germline V gene (reference sequence). In DNA, the CDR3 is TGTGCCAGCAGTCTCGACCTTCCAGACAGCACCGGGGAGCTGTTTTTT. Amino acid sequence: CASSLDLPDSTGELFF.

The V call is TRBV7-8, the J call TRBJ1-6; TRBD1 might be the D (5 bases). Trimming took 5 bases from V and 7 from J, leaving 21 bases between them. The germline V gene has CDR1 SGHVS and CDR2 FQNEAQ. The CDR3 has 17 residues. Written as DNA, the CDR3 is TGTGCCAGCAGCCTCCTCCTGGGGCGAGACGAAAATTCACCCCTCCACTTT. Encoded protein: CASSLLLGRDENSPLHF.

This clone appeared a single time. The chain has TRBV9 and TRBJ2-7; TRBD2 might be the D (5 bases). With 0 bases removed from V and 5 bases from J, the gap between germline ends came to 12 bases. The V gene's germline CDR1 is SGDLS and CDR2 YYNGEE. The CDR3 runs 14 residues. The CDR3 loop reads CASSVAGTRNEQYF. Written as DNA, the CDR3 is TGTGCCAGCAGCGTAGCGGGAACCCGGAACGAGCAGTACTTC.

The rearrangement uses TRBV4-3 and TRBJ1-2; D perhaps matches TRBD1 (6 bases). Germline CDR1 LGHNA, CDR2 YSLEER. The ends were cut back, 1 base at V and 2 bases at J, with 11 bases in the middle. CDR3 size: 15 residues. This chain's CDR3 is CASSQARQGNYGYTF. The CDR3, as DNA: TGCGCCAGCAGCCAAGCCCGCCAGGGGAACTATGGCTACACCTTC.

The chain employs TRBV28 and TRBJ1-2; D not certain. The V end was cut by 6 bases, the J end by 4 bases, with 18 bases between. The germline V gene encodes CDR1 MDHEN and CDR2 SYDVKM. The CDR3 has 15 amino acids. In DNA form, the CDR3 reads TGTGCCAGCAGCTTTACCGGACGGGTTCTCTATGGCTACACCTTC. Its translation: CASSFTGRVLYGYTF.

This chain uses TRBV5-1 with TRBJ1-2; 10 nucleotides align to TRBD1. Germline CDR1 is SGHRS and CDR2 is YFSETQ. The junction had 9 bases not matched to a gene; V was cut back by 5 bases and J by 8 bases. There are 14 residues in the CDR3. Here the CDR3 reads CASRPGTGVWGYTF. CDR3 coding DNA: TGCGCCAGCAGGCCCGGGACAGGGGTATGGGGCTACACCTTC.

This chain joins TRBV10-3 and TRBJ2-7, with TRBD2 as a possible D gene (6 bases). This CDR3 spans 14 amino acids. Trimming pared 7 bases from V and 5 bases from J, leaving 18 bases between. From germline, CDR1 is ENHRY and CDR2 SYGVKD. The CDR3 DNA sequence: TGTGCCATCAAGCCCGTTTCGGGAGTAAACGAGCAGTACTTC. Translated: CAIKPVSGVNEQYF.

V gene TRBV4-1 combines with J gene TRBJ2-7; 8 bases line up with TRBD1. The germline V gene encodes CDR1 MGHRA and CDR2 YSYEKL. V gave up 0 bases and J gave up 4 bases; unmatched junction bases: 5. This CDR3 has 15 residues. This chain's CDR3 is CASSQDWTGLYEQYF. The CDR3 region has the DNA TGCGCCAGCAGCCAAGATTGGACAGGGTTATACGAGCAGTACTTC.

V gene TRBV15 combines with J gene TRBJ2-3; 8 bases are a match to TRBD2. The CDR3 spans 16 residues. Germline V gene data show CDR1 as LNHNV and CDR2 as YYDKDF (reference sequence). J lost 1 base, V lost 4 bases, and 7 bases had no gene match. This CDR3 reads CATSKGRGDGTDTQYF. In nucleotides, the CDR3 is TGTGCCACCAGCAAGGGGCGGGGGGATGGCACAGATACGCAGTATTTT.

In its sample, this clone was seen once. The chain joins TRBV4-1 to TRBJ2-7; tentative D call: TRBD2 (6 bases). The CDR3 runs to 13 residues. Germline V lookup: CDR1 MGHRA, CDR2 YSYEKL. The V and J ends lost 1 base and 2 bases respectively, with 6 bases between them. The CDR3 reads CASSQASAYEQYF. In DNA form, the CDR3 reads TGCGCCAGCAGCCAAGCTAGCGCCTACGAGCAGTACTTC.

The chain has TRBV28 and TRBJ1-5; maybe TRBD1 (5 bases). CDR1 is MDHEN and CDR2 is SYDVKM in the germline V gene. Trimming took off 5 bases at V and 0 bases at J, with 11 bases between the two ends. The CDR3 spans 15 residues. CDR3 nucleotide sequence: TGTGCCAGCAGTCGCCTGGGGGATAGCAATCAGCCCCAGCATTTT. Encoded protein: CASSRLGDSNQPQHF. Variable domain in full (rest from reference TRBV28 and TRBJ1-5): DVKVTQSSRYLVKRTGEKVFLECVQDMDHENMFWYRQDPGLGLRLIYFSYDVKMKEKGDIPEGYSVSREKKERFSLILESASTNQTSMYLCASSRLGDSNQPQHFGDGTRLSIL.

Concerning this clone: In the same sample, other DNA sequences code for this CDR3. The chain has TRBV9 and TRBJ1-1, with no clear D. CDR3 size: 11 residues. V lost 3 bases and J 6 bases, leaving 6 bases between the germline ends. CDR1 SGDLS and CDR2 YYNGEE come from the germline V gene. The CDR3: CASSGGAEAFF. The CDR3 DNA reads TGTGCCAGCAGCGGTGGTGCTGAAGCTTTCTTT. Variable domain in full (rest from reference TRBV9 and TRBJ1-1): DSGVTQTPKHLITATGQRVTLRCSPRSGDLSVYWYQQSLDQGLQFLIQYYNGEERAKGNILERFSAQQFPDLHSELNLSSLELGDSALYFCASSGGAEAFFGQGTRLTVV.

The rearrangement links TRBV7-2 to TRBJ2-5; 14 bases agree with TRBD2. The CDR3 loop spans 17 amino acids. The germline gives CDR1 SGHTA, CDR2 FQGNSA. V dropped 1 base and J dropped 4; count of bases not matched to a gene: 5. Here the CDR3 DNA reads TGTGCCAGCAGCTTAGTGGGGACTAGCGGGAGCCCAGAGACCCAGTACTTC. It specifies CASSLVGTSGSPETQYF.

The CDR3 region has the DNA TGTGCCAGCAGCCCATCGGGGGGTGTCATCTACGAGCAGTACTTC. It yields the protein CASSPSGGVIYEQYF. This chain connects TRBV5-4 to TRBJ2-7; 7 bases agree with TRBD2. CDR1 is SGHNT, CDR2 YYREEE, per germline (reference sequence). Trimming at V came to 4 bases and at J to 3 bases, leaving 10 bases not matched to a gene. This CDR3 has 15 residues.

CDR3 DNA sequence: TGTGCCAGTAGCATGAATGGCTATGGCTACACCTTC. It codes for CASSMNGYGYTF. The chain combines TRBV19 with TRBJ1-2; D gene uncertain. CDR1 and CDR2 from the germline V gene are LNHDA and SQIVND (reference sequence). Trimming cost V 6 bases and J 4 bases, with 9 bases left between them. The CDR3 runs to 12 residues.

This chain joins TRBV19 and TRBJ2-3; D remains ambiguous. The CDR3 runs 15 residues. Germline assignment: CDR1 LNHDA and CDR2 SQIVND (reference sequence). The germline V and J ends were trimmed by 10 bases and 2 bases, with 19 bases remaining between them. The CDR3 protein is CATRARFYYTDTQYF. The CDR3 nucleotides are TGTGCCACAAGGGCGAGGTTCTATTACACAGATACGCAGTATTTT.

The chain employs TRBV6-5 and TRBJ2-7, with 7 nucleotides matching TRBD2. The germline gives CDR1 MNHEY, CDR2 SVGAGI. The CDR3 spans 12 residues. Germline trimming cut 6 bases from V and 6 bases from J; bases unmatched to any gene: 5. The CDR3 is CASSPRGVEQYF. CDR3 bases: TGTGCCAGCAGCCCCCGGGGGGTCGAGCAGTACTTC.